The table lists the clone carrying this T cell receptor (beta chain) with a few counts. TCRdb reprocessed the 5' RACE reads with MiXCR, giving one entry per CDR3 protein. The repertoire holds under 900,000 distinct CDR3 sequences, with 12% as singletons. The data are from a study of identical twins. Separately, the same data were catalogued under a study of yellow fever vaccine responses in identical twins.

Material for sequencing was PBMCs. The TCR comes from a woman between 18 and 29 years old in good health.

The CDR3 DNA follows: TGTGCCAGCAGTCCAAGTAGGACAGGGGGCTGGGACGAGCAGTACGTC. This codes for CASSPSRTGGWDEQYV. V and J are TRBV12-3 or TRBV12-4 and TRBJ2-7, with 11 nucleotides matching TRBD1. CDR3 size: 16 residues. V lost 5 bases, J lost 5 bases, and 11 bases stayed unmatched.